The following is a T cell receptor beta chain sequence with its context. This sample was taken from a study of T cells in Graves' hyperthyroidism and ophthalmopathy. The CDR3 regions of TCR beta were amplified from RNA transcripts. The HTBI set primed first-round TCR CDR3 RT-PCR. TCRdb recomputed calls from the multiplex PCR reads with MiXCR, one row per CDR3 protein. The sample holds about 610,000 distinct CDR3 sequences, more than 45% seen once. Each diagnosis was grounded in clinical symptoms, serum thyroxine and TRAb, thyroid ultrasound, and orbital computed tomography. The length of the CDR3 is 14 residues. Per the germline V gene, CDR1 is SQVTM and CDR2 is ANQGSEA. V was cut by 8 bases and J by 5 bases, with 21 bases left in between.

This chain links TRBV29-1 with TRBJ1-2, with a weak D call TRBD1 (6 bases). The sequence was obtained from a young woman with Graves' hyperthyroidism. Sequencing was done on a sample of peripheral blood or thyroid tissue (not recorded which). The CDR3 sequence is CSQPRTGQKYGYTF. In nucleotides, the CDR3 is TGCAGCCAACCGAGAACAGGGCAGAAGTATGGCTACACCTTC.